These 10 T cell receptor beta chains were all obtained from the same sample, sequenced in a study of blood T cell repertoires in COVID-19. The protocol was immunoSEQ multiplex PCR, while the TCRdb copy is restricted to in-frame clones and leaves out a portion. This repertoire shows about 110,000 clones, around 86% found once; its top ten account for approximately 4%. The sequenced sample consisted of peripheral blood. These receptors all stem from an older woman with acute or convalescent COVID-19.

This clone has just a few counts. This chain uses TRBV6-5 with TRBJ1-2; D gene ambiguous. This CDR3 spans 12 amino acids. The germline CDR1 and CDR2 sequences are MNHEY and SVGAGI. The V end was cut by 7 bases, the J end by 6 bases, with 12 bases between. The CDR3 DNA sequence: TGTGCCAGCAAAAGACGAGAGGATGGCTACACCTTC. Its protein product is CASKRREDGYTF.

The sample holds one count of this clone. The CDR3 is CSASPTATDTQYF. Here the CDR3 DNA reads TGCAGTGCTAGTCCGACAGCCACAGATACGCAGTATTTT. The J gene is TRBJ2-3, the V gene TRBV20-1, with D possibly being TRBD1 (5 bases). V lost 3 bases and J 2 bases, leaving 9 bases between the germline ends. The CDR3 loop spans 13 amino acids. The germline V gene encodes CDR1 DFQATT and CDR2 SNEGSKA (reference sequence).

The chain combines TRBV28 with TRBJ2-1; D is possibly TRBD1 (5 bases). V lost 8 bases, J lost 8 bases, and 13 bases lay in between. CDR1 and CDR2 from the germline V gene are MDHEN and SYDVKM. This CDR3 has 12 amino acids. CDR3 in amino acids: CASGNRLDEQFF. CDR3 nucleotides: TGTGCCAGCGGGAACAGGCTGGATGAGCAGTTCTTC.

The genes are TRBV10-3 and TRBJ1-2, with a weak D call TRBD1 (5 bases). Germline V gene lookup returns CDR1 ENHRY and CDR2 SYGVKD. The CDR3 covers 14 residues. Trimming pared 7 bases from V and 7 bases from J, leaving 19 bases between. CDR3 residues: CAIKPAGGALGYTF. In DNA, the CDR3 is TGTGCCATCAAGCCCGCCGGTGGGGCGCTTGGCTACACCTTC.

The J gene is TRBJ2-5, the V gene TRBV11-2; D gene unclear. Germline assignment: CDR1 SGHAT and CDR2 FQNNGV. The CDR3 consists of 13 residues. Deletions cut 0 bases from V and 4 bases from J, with 6 bases between. The CDR3: CASSLEVGETQYF. Written as DNA, the CDR3 is TGTGCCAGCAGCTTAGAGGTCGGAGAGACCCAGTACTTC.

The chain uses TRBV2 and TRBJ2-5; D not resolved. CDR1 is SNHLY, CDR2 FYNNEI, per germline. Trimming shortened V by 6 bases and J by 2 bases, and 16 bases separated the two germline ends. The CDR3 is 15 residues long. The CDR3, as DNA: TGTGCCAGCAGGGTAACTTGGTTACGGCAAGAGACCCAGTACTTC. Its translation: CASRVTWLRQETQYF.

This chain connects TRBV28 to TRBJ1-4; 8 nucleotides line up with TRBD1. This CDR3 is built from 16 residues. Per germline, CDR1 MDHEN and CDR2 SYDVKM. With V trimmed by 3 bases and J by 5 bases, 8 bases remained unmatched. The CDR3 DNA reads TGTGCCAGCAGTTTTTTTCGGACAGGGAACAATGAAAAACTGTTTTTT. It translates to CASSFFRTGNNEKLFF.

This clone was seen a handful of times. The chain carries TRBV15 and TRBJ1-2; D remains ambiguous. Germline-derived CDR1 and CDR2 are LNHNV and YYDKDF (reference sequence). There are 15 residues in the CDR3. Trimming removed 0 bases at V and 0 bases at J, with 8 bases between. The CDR3 loop reads CATSRDLAANYGYTF. The CDR3 bases are TGTGCCACCAGCAGAGATCTGGCAGCTAACTATGGCTACACCTTC.

The rearrangement joins TRBV2 to TRBJ1-5; D perhaps matches TRBD1 (5 bases). V was cut by 7 bases and J by 1 base, with 8 bases left in between. Germline V lookup: CDR1 SNHLY, CDR2 FYNNEI. The length of the CDR3 is 13 residues. CDR3 region: CASTRGSNQPQHF. CDR3 nucleotide sequence: TGTGCCAGCACCCGGGGGAGCAATCAGCCCCAGCATTTT.

V gene TRBV5-4 combines with J gene TRBJ1-4; TRBD1 aligns across 10 bases. The J segment lost 3 bases and the V segment lost 4 bases, leaving 6 bases of the junction unmatched. Germline CDR1 SGHNT, CDR2 YYREEE (reference sequence). CDR3 length: 16 residues. As DNA, the CDR3 is TGTGCCAGCAGCCCGGGACAGGGGAAGGCTAATGAAAAACTGTTTTTT. It yields the protein CASSPGQGKANEKLFF.